The rows below give T cell receptor beta chains drawn from one sample of a study of blood T cells in healthy people across ages. TCRdb redid the calling of the 5' RACE reads with MiXCR, one entry per CDR3 protein. This sample yields 900,000 to 950,000 distinct CDR3 sequences, of which about 28% are seen a single time; roughly a tenth belongs to the top ten. These data also featured in a second study, about T cells of mothers and their children.

Sequencing was carried out using blood. All receptors come from a woman in her thirties or forties in good health. The CDR3 runs from the conserved cysteine through the conserved F or W. Fields, in order: J gene, clone size, D gene, V gene, CDR3 protein, CDR3 DNA. A D gene is named only where the DNA matches it firmly. The size entry is marked missing in some rows and otherwise reads once, few, many or a size class.

>TRBJ1-2|many|TRBD1|TRBV6-2/TRBV6-3
CASSYPGTGEGYTF
TGTGCCAGCAGTTACCCCGGGACAGGAGAAGGCTACACCTTC
>TRBJ2-1|many|NA|TRBV10-3
CAIKAGATYNEQFF
TGTGCCATCAAGGCCGGGGCCACCTACAATGAGCAGTTCTTC
>TRBJ2-2|NA|NA|TRBV10-3
CAISEVPGELFF
TGTGCCATCAGTGAGGTCCCCGGGGAGCTGTTTTTT
>TRBJ1-1|NA|NA|TRBV2
CASSERAGLTEAFF
TGTGCCAGCAGTGAAAGGGCAGGGCTGACTGAAGCTTTCTTT
>TRBJ1-5|many|TRBD1|TRBV10-3
CAISDQQGNQPQHF
TGTGCCATCAGTGACCAACAGGGGAATCAGCCCCAGCATTTT
>TRBJ2-5|NA|TRBD2|TRBV7-2
CASSSLAVQETQYF
TGTGCCAGCAGCTCCCTAGCGGTGCAAGAGACCCAGTACTTC
>TRBJ1-1|many|NA|TRBV7-6
CASSSQGVLTEAFF
TGTGCCAGCAGCTCGCAGGGTGTCCTCACTGAAGCTTTCTTT
>TRBJ1-3|once|NA|TRBV30
CAWARTASSGNTIYF
TGTGCCTGGGCCCGGACAGCAAGCTCTGGAAACACCATATATTTT
>TRBJ1-5|NA|TRBD1|TRBV6-4
CASSDPKGRGHQPQHF
TGTGCCAGCAGTGACCCTAAGGGCAGGGGGCATCAGCCCCAGCATTTT
>TRBJ2-3|NA|NA|TRBV7-2
CASSSPRTDTQYF
TGTGCCAGCAGCTCCCCCAGGACAGATACGCAGTATTTT
>TRBJ2-3|NA|TRBD2|TRBV6-4
CTSSLAGDGWTDTQYF
TGTACCAGCAGCTTGGCGGGGGATGGCTGGACAGATACGCAGTATTTT
>TRBJ2-1|many|NA|TRBV7-2
CASSFMYYNEQFF
TGTGCCAGCAGCTTTATGTACTACAATGAGCAGTTCTTC
>TRBJ2-7|many|TRBD2|TRBV27
CASSLAGVNYEQYF
TGTGCCAGCAGCTTAGCGGGGGTCAACTACGAGCAGTACTTC
>TRBJ2-7|many|NA|TRBV20-1
CSAVRQAVYEQYF
TGCAGTGCCGTCCGACAGGCCGTCTACGAGCAGTACTTC
>TRBJ2-7|NA|TRBD1|TRBV20-1
CSAAVTGGYEQYF
TGCAGTGCCGCGGTGACAGGGGGCTACGAGCAGTACTTC
>TRBJ2-5|many|TRBD2|TRBV9
CASSVVGGGQETQYF
TGTGCCAGCAGCGTAGTGGGCGGGGGACAAGAGACCCAGTACTTC
>TRBJ1-6|NA|NA|TRBV4-3
CASGTGYNSPLHF
TGCGCCAGCGGCACGGGCTATAATTCACCCCTCCACTTT